Presented here are 20 T cell receptor beta chains from one specimen sequenced in a study of PD-L1 blockade in urothelial cancer. The protocol was immunoSEQ multiplex PCR, while the TCRdb copy is restricted to in-frame clones and leaves out a portion. The sample holds about 72,000 clones; around 80% are singletons and the top ten take roughly 4.5%. Sequencing was performed on PBMCs, taken around atezolizumab (anti-PD-L1) treatment. These receptors all stem from a man between 70 and 80 years old with urothelial cancer.

V is TRBV7-2 and J is TRBJ2-2; D is possibly TRBD2 (6 bases). This CDR3 contains 18 residues. CDR1 and CDR2 (germline): SGHTA, FQGNSA. The germline V and J ends were trimmed by 1 base and 5 bases, with 20 bases remaining between them. The CDR3 nucleotides read TGTGCCAGCAGCTTAGGGGAACCGGCGGGGAGGAGAACCGGGGAGCTGTTTTTT. Protein: CASSLGEPAGRRTGELFF. The full variable domain, rest sourced from reference TRBV7-2 and TRBJ2-2, is GAGVSQSPSNKVTEKGKDVELRCDPISGHTALYWYRQSLGQGLEFLIYFQGNSAPDKSGLPSDRFSAERTGGSVSTLTIQRTQQEDSAVYLCASSLGEPAGRRTGELFFGEGSRLTVL.

V usage is TRBV18 and J usage is TRBJ2-3, with D possibly matching TRBD1 (5 bases). Per germline, CDR1 KGHSH and CDR2 LQKENI. The CDR3 covers 12 residues. V was shortened by 5 bases and J by 4 bases, with 7 bases between the two germline ends. The CDR3 reads CASSSGSDTQYF. The CDR3 nucleotides are TGTGCCAGCTCATCAGGGTCAGATACGCAGTATTTT.

This chain joins TRBV30 and TRBJ1-2, with 8 bases fitting TRBD1. J was trimmed by 5 bases and V by 1 base; bases with no gene match: 6. Germline values: CDR1 GTSNPN, CDR2 SVGIG (reference sequence). This CDR3 is built from 14 residues. Here the CDR3 reads CAWSGGQDPYGYTF. In DNA, the CDR3 is TGTGCCTGGAGTGGGGGACAGGACCCTTATGGCTACACCTTC. The complete variable domain, with remaining parts taken from reference TRBV30 and TRBJ1-2, reads SQTIHQWPATLVQPVGSPLSLECTVEGTSNPNLYWYRQAAGRGLQLLFYSVGIGQISSEVPQNLSASRPQDRQFILSSKKLLLSDSGFYLCAWSGGQDPYGYTFGSGTRLTVV.

This clone was counted between two and nine times. The J gene is TRBJ2-1, the V gene TRBV6-6, with TRBD2 matching 7 bases. The germline V gene encodes CDR1 MNHNY and CDR2 SVGAGI (reference sequence). The CDR3 contains 16 residues. The V and J ends lost 0 bases and 7 bases, in that order; junction bases with no gene match: 9. CDR3 in DNA: TGTGCCAGCAGTTACTCAGGAGGGAGGGGCCGAAATGAGCAGTTCTTC. Protein sequence: CASSYSGGRGRNEQFF.

A single count supports this clone. The chain couples TRBV4-2 to TRBJ2-5; TRBD2 aligns across 14 bases. Germline CDR1 reads LGHNA; CDR2 reads YNFKEQ. The junction had 2 bases not matched to a gene; V was cut back by 4 bases and J by 1 base. The CDR3 is 16 amino acids. CDR3 nucleotides: TGTGCCAGCAGCCCGGGACTAGCGGGAGTCCAAGAGACCCAGTACTTC. Protein: CASSPGLAGVQETQYF.

The chain has TRBV7-8 and TRBJ1-3, with D perhaps matching TRBD1 (5 bases). The CDR3 has 18 amino acids. Germline-derived CDR1 and CDR2 are SGHVS and FQNEAQ. The V end lost 5 bases, the J end lost 1 base, and 21 bases lay between the germline ends. CDR3 bases: TGTGCCAGCAGCCCCTTGGTGGGACTTTCCTCTTCTGGAAACACCATATATTTT. Residues: CASSPLVGLSSSGNTIYF.

The chain recombines TRBV9 with TRBJ2-2, with a tentative D call TRBD2 (6 bases). The CDR3 has 17 amino acids. Germline CDR1 SGDLS, CDR2 YYNGEE. The germline V and J ends were trimmed by 2 bases and 7 bases, with 21 bases remaining between them. CDR3 in amino acids: CASSVGSSGSRGGELFF. The CDR3 DNA reads as TGTGCCAGCAGCGTGGGGAGCAGCGGGTCTCGGGGCGGGGAGCTGTTTTTT.

The CDR3 reads CASSLRLLAGTDTQYF. The CDR3 bases are TGTGCCAGCAGTTTAAGGTTACTAGCGGGCACAGATACGCAGTATTTT. The genes are TRBV28 and TRBJ2-3; TRBD2 matches at 8 bases. V lost 2 bases, J lost 1 base, and 5 bases stayed unmatched. Germline V lookup: CDR1 MDHEN, CDR2 SYDVKM. The CDR3 consists of 16 residues.

The chain carries TRBV29-1 and TRBJ2-3, with a weak D call TRBD2 (6 bases). Germline CDR1 is SQVTM and CDR2 is ANQGSEA. Trimming pared 4 bases from V and 6 bases from J, leaving 11 bases between. The CDR3 length is 12 residues. The CDR3 protein is CSVVPGTDTQYF. The CDR3 DNA follows: TGCAGCGTTGTCCCGGGGACTGATACGCAGTATTTT.

The chain has TRBV7-2 and TRBJ1-2, with 10 nucleotides matching TRBD1. V dropped 4 bases and J dropped 4; count of bases not matched to a gene: 6. Germline CDR1 reads SGHTA; CDR2 reads FQGNSA. This CDR3 region has 15 residues. The CDR3 nucleotides are TGTGCCAGCAGCTCCGGGACAGGGGCGGCCTATGGCTACACCTTC. Amino acid sequence: CASSSGTGAAYGYTF. The full variable domain, with the rest looked up from reference TRBV7-2 and TRBJ1-2, is GAGVSQSPSNKVTEKGKDVELRCDPISGHTALYWYRQSLGQGLEFLIYFQGNSAPDKSGLPSDRFSAERTGGSVSTLTIQRTQQEDSAVYLCASSSGTGAAYGYTFGSGTRLTVV.

This rearrangement joins TRBV6-1 to TRBJ1-4; a possible D gene is TRBD1 (5 bases). Germline V gives CDR1 MNHNS, CDR2 SASEGT. The CDR3 has 15 residues. V shed 2 bases and J shed 5 bases, with 12 bases lying between them. The CDR3 nucleotides are TGTGCCAGCAGTGAACGGGGGGAACCAAATGAAAAACTGTTTTTT. Its protein is CASSERGEPNEKLFF.

J is TRBJ2-1 and V is TRBV6-1; 13 bases are shared with TRBD2. V was pared by 5 bases and J by 12 bases, with 10 bases of the junction left unmatched. Germline loops: CDR1 MNHNS, CDR2 SASEGT. The CDR3 consists of 15 residues. The CDR3 sequence is CASSTPGLAGPWQFF. CDR3 DNA: TGTGCCAGCAGTACTCCGGGACTAGCGGGACCCTGGCAGTTCTTC.

The chain employs TRBV19 and TRBJ1-5; 9 bases line up with TRBD1. V shed 8 bases, J shed 5 bases, and the junction held 10 bases outside the gene matches. Per the germline V gene, CDR1 is LNHDA and CDR2 is SQIVND (reference sequence). This CDR3 region has 15 residues. CDR3 region: CASQAVGTGHQPQHF. CDR3 bases: TGTGCCAGTCAAGCGGTCGGGACAGGGCATCAGCCCCAGCATTTT.

V is TRBV4-1 and J is TRBJ1-5; D is possibly TRBD1 (5 bases). Germline V CDR1 and CDR2: MGHRA, YSYEKL. V lost 0 bases, J lost 3 bases, and 9 bases lay in between. The CDR3 covers 15 residues. This CDR3 is CASSQERQTNQPQHF. CDR3 nucleotides: TGCGCCAGCAGCCAAGAGAGACAGACCAATCAGCCCCAGCATTTT.

The genes are TRBV7-3 and TRBJ1-3; perhaps TRBD1 as D (6 bases). This CDR3 region has 15 residues. Germline V lookup: CDR1 SGHTA, CDR2 FQGTGA. Trimming removed 5 bases at V and 1 base at J, with 12 bases between. This CDR3 reads CASSEGQGSGNTIYF. CDR3 sequence (DNA): TGTGCCAGCAGCGAGGGGCAGGGGTCTGGAAACACCATATATTTT.

This chain uses TRBV6-1 with TRBJ2-7, with D uncertain. Germline V gene lookup returns CDR1 MNHNS and CDR2 SASEGT. V lost 6 bases and J 0 bases, leaving 12 bases between the germline ends. The CDR3 length is 14 residues. The CDR3 spells CASRRSRSSYEQYF. The CDR3 bases are TGTGCCAGCAGGCGTTCGCGGAGCTCCTACGAGCAGTACTTC.

The chain uses TRBV6-6 and TRBJ2-7, with a tentative D call TRBD1 (6 bases). The germline CDR1 and CDR2 sequences are MNHNY and SVGAGI (reference sequence). The V and J ends lost 0 bases and 6 bases respectively, with 15 bases between them. The CDR3 is made up of 15 amino acids. This CDR3 reads CASSYSNHDRFEQYF. The CDR3, as DNA: TGTGCCAGCAGTTACTCCAACCATGACAGGTTCGAGCAGTACTTC.

The CDR3 nucleotides read TGTGCCATCAGTGAAAGGGGACTAGCGGGAGTCGGAGATACGCAGTATTTT. Translation: CAISERGLAGVGDTQYF. The chain uses TRBV10-3 and TRBJ2-3, with 14 bases aligning to TRBD2. After removal of 3 bases from V and 5 bases from J, the junction contained 7 bases not matched to a gene. Germline lookup yields CDR1 ENHRY and CDR2 SYGVKD. The length of the CDR3 is 17 residues.

The gene calls are TRBV7-9 and TRBJ2-7; unclear D gene. The length of the CDR3 is 15 residues. V lost 5 bases to trimming and J lost 3 bases, with 17 bases between them. CDR1 is SEHNR, CDR2 FQNEAQ, per germline (reference sequence). CDR3 bases: TGTGCCAGCAGCCCTACTCGCGGAAGATTCTACGAGCAGTACTTC. Its translation: CASSPTRGRFYEQYF.

CDR3 bases: TGTGCCATCTCTAGCGGGAGGGAGAATGAGCAGTTCTTC. Its translation: CAISSGRENEQFF. This chain uses TRBV10-3 with TRBJ2-1; 12 bases align to TRBD2. The CDR3 is 13 residues long. Looked up from germline, CDR1 is ENHRY and CDR2 is SYGVKD. Trimming took 8 bases from V and 7 from J; bases not matched to a gene: 3.